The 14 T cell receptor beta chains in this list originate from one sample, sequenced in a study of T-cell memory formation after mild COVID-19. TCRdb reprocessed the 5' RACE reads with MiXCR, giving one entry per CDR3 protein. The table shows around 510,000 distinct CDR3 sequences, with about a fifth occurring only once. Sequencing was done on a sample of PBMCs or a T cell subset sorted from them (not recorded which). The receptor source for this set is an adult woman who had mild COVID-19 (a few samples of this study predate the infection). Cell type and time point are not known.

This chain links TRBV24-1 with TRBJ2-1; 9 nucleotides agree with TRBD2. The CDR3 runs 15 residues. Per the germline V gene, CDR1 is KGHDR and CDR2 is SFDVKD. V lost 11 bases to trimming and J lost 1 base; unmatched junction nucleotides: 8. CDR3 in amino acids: CAILQREESYNEQFF. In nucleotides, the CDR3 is TGTGCCATCTTACAGCGGGAGGAGTCCTACAATGAGCAGTTCTTC.

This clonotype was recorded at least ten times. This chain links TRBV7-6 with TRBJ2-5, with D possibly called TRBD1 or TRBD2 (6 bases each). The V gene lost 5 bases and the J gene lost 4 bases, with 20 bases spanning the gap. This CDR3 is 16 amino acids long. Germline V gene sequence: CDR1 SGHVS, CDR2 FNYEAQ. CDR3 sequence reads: CASSTWTVAEGETQYF. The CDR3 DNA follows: TGTGCCAGCAGCACATGGACAGTGGCGGAGGGAGAGACCCAGTACTTC.

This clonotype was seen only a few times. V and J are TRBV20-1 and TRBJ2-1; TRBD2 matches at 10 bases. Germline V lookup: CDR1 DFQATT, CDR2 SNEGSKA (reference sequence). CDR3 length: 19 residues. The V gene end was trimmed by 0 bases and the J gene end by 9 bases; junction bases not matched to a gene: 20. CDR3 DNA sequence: TGCAGTGCTAGAGATTCCCCCGGGCTAGCGGGAGTGCTATACTTTGAGCAGTTCTTC. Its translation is CSARDSPGLAGVLYFEQFF.

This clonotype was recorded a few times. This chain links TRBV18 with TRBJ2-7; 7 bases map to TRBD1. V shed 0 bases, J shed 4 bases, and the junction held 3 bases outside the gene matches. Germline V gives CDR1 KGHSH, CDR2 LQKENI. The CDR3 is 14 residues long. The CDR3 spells CASSPPTGLYEQYF. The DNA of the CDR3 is TGTGCCAGCTCACCACCGACAGGGCTTTACGAGCAGTACTTC.

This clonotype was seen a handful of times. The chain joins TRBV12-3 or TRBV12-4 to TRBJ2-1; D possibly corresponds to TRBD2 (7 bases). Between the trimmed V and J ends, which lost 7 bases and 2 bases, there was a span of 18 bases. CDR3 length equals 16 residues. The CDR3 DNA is TGTGCCAGCACCACCTCAACGGGGGGCGCCTACAATGAGCAGTTCTTC. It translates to CASTTSTGGAYNEQFF.

DNA of the CDR3: TGTGCCAGCAGCTCCGGGGCCTTGGGCTACGAGCAGTACTTC. This translates into CASSSGALGYEQYF. The chain couples TRBV6-6 to TRBJ2-7; D is possibly TRBD1 or TRBD2 (5 bases each). The germline V and J ends were trimmed by 6 bases and 3 bases, with 15 bases remaining between them. The CDR3 loop spans 14 amino acids. The V gene's germline CDR1 is MNHNY and CDR2 SVGAGI (reference sequence).

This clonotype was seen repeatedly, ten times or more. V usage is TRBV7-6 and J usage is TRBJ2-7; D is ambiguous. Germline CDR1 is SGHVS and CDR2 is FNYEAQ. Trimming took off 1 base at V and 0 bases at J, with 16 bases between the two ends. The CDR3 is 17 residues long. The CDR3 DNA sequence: TGTGCCAGCAGCTTAGGAACGGCAGGCCGGAGCTCCTACGAGCAGTACTTC. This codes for CASSLGTAGRSSYEQYF.

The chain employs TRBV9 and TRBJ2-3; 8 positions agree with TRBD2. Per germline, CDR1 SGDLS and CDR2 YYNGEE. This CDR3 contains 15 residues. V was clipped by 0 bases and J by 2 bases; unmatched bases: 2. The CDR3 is CASSVVSGDTDTQYF. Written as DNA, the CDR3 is TGTGCCAGCAGCGTAGTTAGCGGGGACACAGATACGCAGTATTTT.

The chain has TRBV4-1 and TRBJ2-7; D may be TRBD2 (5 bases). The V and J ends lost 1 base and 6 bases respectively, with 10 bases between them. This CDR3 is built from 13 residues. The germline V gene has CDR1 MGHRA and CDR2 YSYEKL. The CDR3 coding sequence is TGCGCCAGCAGCCAAGTCGGGAAATCCGAGCAGTACTTC. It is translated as CASSQVGKSEQYF.

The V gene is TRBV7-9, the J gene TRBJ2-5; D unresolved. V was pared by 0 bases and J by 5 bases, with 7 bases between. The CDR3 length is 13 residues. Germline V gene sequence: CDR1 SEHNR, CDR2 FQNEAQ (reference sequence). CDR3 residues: CASSLADPETQYF. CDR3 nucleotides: TGTGCCAGCAGCTTAGCGGATCCGGAGACCCAGTACTTC. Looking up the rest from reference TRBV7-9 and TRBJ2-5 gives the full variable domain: DTGVSQNPRHKITKRGQNVTFRCDPISEHNRLYWYRQTLGQGPEFLTYFQNEAQLEKSRLLSDRFSAERPKGSFSTLEIQRTEQGDSAMYLCASSLADPETQYFGPGTRLLVL.

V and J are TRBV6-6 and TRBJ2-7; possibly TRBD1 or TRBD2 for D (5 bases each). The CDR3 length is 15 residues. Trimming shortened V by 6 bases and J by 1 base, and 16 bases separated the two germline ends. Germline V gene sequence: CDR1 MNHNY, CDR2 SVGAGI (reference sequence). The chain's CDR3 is CASSNRDGGSYEQYF. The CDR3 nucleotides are TGTGCCAGCAGCAACCGGGACGGCGGTTCCTACGAGCAGTACTTC.

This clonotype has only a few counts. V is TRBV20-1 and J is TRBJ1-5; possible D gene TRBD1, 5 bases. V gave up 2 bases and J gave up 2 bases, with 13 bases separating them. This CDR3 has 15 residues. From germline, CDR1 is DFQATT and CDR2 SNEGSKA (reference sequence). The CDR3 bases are TGCAGTGCTAGAATATCCAGGGCCGGCAATCAGCCCCAGCATTTT. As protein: CSARISRAGNQPQHF.

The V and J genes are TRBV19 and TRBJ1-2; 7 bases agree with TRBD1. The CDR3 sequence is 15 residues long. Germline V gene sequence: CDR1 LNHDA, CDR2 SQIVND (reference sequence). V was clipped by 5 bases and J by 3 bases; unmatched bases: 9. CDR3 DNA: TGTGCCAGTAGTCCCCGACAGGGTGTCCACTATGGCTACACCTTC. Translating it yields CASSPRQGVHYGYTF. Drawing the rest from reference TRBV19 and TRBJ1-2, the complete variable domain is DGGITQSPKYLFRKEGQNVTLSCEQNLNHDAMYWYRQDPGQGLRLIYYSQIVNDFQKGDIAEGYSVSREKKESFPLTVTSAQKNPTAFYLCASSPRQGVHYGYTFGSGTRLTVV.

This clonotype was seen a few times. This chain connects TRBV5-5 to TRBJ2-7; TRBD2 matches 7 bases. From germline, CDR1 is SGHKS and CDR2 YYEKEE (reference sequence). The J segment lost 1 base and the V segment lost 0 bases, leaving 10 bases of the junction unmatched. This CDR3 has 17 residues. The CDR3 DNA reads TGTGCCAGCAGCTTGGTGCTTTCGGCTAGCGGATCCTACGAGCAGTACTTC. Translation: CASSLVLSASGSYEQYF.